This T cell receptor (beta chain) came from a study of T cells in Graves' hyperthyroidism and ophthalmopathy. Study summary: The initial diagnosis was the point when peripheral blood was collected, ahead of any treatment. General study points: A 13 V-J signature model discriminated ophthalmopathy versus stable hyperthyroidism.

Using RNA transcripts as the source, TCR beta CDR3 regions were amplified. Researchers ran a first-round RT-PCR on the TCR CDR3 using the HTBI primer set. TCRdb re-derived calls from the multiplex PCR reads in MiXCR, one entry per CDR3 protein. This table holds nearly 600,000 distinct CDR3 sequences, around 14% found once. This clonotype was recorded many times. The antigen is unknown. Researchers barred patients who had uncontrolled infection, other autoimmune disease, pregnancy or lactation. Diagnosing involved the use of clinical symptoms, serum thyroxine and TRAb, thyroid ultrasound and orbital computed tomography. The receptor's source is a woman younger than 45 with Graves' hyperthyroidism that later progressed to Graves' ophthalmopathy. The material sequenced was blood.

The CDR3 sequence is CASSDRGGSYEQYF. CDR3 nucleotides: TGTGCCAGCAGTGATAGAGGGGGGTCCTACGAGCAGTACTTC. J is TRBJ2-7 and V is TRBV12-3 or TRBV12-4; D may be TRBD1 or TRBD2 (6 bases each). The CDR3 loop spans 14 amino acids. Trimming removed 5 bases at V and 1 base at J, with 12 bases between.